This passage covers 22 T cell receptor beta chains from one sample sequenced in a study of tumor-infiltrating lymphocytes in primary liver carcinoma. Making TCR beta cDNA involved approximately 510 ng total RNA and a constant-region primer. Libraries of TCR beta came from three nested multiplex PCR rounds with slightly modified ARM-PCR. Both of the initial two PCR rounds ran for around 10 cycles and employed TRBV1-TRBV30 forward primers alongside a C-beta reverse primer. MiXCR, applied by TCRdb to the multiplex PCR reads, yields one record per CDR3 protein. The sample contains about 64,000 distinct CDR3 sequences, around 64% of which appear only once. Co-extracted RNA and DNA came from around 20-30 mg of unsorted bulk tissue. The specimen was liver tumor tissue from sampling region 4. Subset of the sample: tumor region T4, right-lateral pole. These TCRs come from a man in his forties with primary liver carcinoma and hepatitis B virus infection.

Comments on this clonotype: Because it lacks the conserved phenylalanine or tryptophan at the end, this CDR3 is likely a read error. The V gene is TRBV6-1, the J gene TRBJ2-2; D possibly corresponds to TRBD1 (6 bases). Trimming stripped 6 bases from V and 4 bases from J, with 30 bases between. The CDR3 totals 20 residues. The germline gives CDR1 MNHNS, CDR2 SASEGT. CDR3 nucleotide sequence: TGTGCCAGCAGAGGCCTCACTGCTAGGGGGACGAGAAAGACCACCGGGGAGCTGTTTTCT. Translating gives CASRGLTARGTRKTTGELFS.

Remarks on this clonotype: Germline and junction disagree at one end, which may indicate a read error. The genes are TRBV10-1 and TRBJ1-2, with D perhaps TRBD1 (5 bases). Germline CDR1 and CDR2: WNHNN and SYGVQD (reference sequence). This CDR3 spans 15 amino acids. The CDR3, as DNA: TGCGTCAGCATTTCGGAGCTCCGGGACCCCGATGGCTACACCTTC. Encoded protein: CVSISELRDPDGYTF.

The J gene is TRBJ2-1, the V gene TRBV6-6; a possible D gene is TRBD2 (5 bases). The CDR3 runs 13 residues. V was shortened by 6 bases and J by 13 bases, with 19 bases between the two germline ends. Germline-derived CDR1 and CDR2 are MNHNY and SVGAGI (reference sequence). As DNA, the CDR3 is TGTGCCAGCAGCCCATTTAGCGTAGGTGACCAGTTCTTC. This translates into CASSPFSVGDQFF.

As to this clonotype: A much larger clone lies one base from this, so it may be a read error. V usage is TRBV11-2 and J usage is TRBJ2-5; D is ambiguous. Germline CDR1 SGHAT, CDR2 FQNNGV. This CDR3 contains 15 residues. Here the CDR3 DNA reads TGTGCCAGGAGCCACGTCGGGCTAGTCCCAGAGACCCAATACTTC. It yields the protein CARSHVGLVPETQYF.

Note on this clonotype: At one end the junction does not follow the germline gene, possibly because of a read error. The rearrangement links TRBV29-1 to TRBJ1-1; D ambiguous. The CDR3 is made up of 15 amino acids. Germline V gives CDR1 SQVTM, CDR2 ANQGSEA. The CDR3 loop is CSVRSGWDMNTEAIF. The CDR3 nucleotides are TGCAGCGTTAGATCCGGGTGGGATATGAACACTGAAGCTATCTTT.

In DNA form, the CDR3 reads TGTGCCATCAGTGCGGTGGACAGTCGACTCGAGCAGTACTTC. Translating it yields CAISAVDSRLEQYF. The genes are TRBV10-3 and TRBJ2-7; tentative D call: TRBD1 (6 bases). CDR3 length equals 14 residues. Between the trimmed V and J ends, which lost 4 bases and 6 bases, there was a span of 16 bases. CDR1 and CDR2 (germline): ENHRY, SYGVKD.

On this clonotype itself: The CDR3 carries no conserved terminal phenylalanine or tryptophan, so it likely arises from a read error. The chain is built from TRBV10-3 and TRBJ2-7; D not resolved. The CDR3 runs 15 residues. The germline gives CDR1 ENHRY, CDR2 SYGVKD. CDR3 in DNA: TGTGCCATCAGTGAGTCGTCGCAGCAAACCTACGAACAGTACTCC. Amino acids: CAISESSQQTYEQYS.

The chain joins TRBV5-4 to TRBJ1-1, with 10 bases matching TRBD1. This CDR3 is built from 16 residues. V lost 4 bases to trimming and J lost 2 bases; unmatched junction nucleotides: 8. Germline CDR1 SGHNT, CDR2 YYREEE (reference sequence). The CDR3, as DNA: TGTGCCAGCAGCACCGACAGGGGGCGATTAAACACTGAAGCTTTCTTT. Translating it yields CASSTDRGRLNTEAFF.

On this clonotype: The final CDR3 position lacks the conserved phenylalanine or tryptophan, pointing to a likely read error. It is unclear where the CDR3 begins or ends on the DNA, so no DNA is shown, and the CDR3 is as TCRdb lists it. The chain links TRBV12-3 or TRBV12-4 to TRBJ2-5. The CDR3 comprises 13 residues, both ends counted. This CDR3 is CASSLSGVETQYI.

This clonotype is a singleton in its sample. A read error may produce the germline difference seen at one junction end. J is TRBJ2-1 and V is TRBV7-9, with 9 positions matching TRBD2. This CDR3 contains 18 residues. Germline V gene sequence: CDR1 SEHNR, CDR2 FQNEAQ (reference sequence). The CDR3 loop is CASSLRLAGDVEANEQFF. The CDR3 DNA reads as TGTGCTAGCAGCTTACGTTTAGCGGGAGATGTAGAAGCCAATGAGCAGTTCTTC.

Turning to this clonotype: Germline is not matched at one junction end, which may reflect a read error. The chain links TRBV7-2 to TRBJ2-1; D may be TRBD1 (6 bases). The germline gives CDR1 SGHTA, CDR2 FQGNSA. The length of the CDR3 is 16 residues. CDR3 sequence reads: CASSSGQGWSYDEQFF. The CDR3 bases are TGTGCCAGCAGCTCCGGGCAGGGGTGGTCCTACGATGAGCAGTTCTTC.

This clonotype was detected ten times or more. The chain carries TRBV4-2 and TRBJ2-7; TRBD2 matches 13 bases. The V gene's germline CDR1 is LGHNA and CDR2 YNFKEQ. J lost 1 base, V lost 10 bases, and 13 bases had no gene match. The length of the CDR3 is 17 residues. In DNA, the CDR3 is TGTGCCACTACTGGACTAGCGGGAGTTTATAAGTCCTACGAGCAGTACTTC. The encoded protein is CATTGLAGVYKSYEQYF.

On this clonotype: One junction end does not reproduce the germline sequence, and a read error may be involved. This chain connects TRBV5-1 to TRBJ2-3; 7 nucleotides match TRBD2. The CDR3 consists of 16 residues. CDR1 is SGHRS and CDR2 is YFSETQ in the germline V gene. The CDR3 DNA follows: TGCGCCAGCAGCTTGGGCGGGACTAACATTTCAGATACACAGTATTTT. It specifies CASSLGGTNISDTQYF.

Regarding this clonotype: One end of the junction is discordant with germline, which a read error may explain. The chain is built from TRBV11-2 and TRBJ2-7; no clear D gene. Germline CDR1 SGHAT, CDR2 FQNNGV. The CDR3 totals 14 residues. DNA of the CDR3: TGTGCCAACAGCTTTTACGGAGCTTCCTACGAGCAGTACTTC. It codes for CANSFYGASYEQYF. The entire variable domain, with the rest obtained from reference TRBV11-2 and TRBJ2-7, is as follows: EAGVAQSPRYKIIEKRQSVAFWCNPISGHATLYWYQQILGQGPKLLIQFQNNGVVDDSQLPKDRFSAERLKGVDSTLKIQPAKLEDSAVYLCANSFYGASYEQYFGPGTRLTVT.

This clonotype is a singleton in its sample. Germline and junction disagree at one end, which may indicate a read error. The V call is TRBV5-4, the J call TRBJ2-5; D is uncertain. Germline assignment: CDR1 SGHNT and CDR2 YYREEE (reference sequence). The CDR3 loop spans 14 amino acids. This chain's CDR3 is CPSSLASLGETRYF. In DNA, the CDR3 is TGTCCCAGCAGTCTCGCGTCCCTGGGTGAGACCCGGTACTTC.

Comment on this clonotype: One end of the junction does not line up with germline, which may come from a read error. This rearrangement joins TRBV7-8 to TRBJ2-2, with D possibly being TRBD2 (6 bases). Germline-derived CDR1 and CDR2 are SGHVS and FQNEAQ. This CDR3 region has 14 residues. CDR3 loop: CANSLVSRDGGLFF. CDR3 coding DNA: TGTGCCAACAGCTTAGTTTCGCGGGACGGGGGGCTGTTTTTT.

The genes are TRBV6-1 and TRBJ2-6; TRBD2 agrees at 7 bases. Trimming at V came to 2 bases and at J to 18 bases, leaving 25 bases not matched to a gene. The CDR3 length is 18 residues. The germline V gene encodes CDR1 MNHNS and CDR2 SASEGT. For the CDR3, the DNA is TGTGCCAGCAGTGAACGGGGGACGACTAGCTCTGGGGCCAACGTCAAGACTTTC. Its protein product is CASSERGTTSSGANVKTF.

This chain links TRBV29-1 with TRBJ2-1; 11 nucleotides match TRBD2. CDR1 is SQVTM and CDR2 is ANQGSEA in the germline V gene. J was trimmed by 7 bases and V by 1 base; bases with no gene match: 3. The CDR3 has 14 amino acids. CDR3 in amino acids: CSVEGASGGNEQFF. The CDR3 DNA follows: TGCAGCGTTGAAGGAGCTAGCGGGGGGAATGAGCAGTTCTTC.

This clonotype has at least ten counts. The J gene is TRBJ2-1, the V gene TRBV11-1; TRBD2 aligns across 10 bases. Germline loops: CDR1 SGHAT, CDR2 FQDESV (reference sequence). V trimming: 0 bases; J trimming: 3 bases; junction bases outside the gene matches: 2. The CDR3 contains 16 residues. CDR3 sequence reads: CASSLAKRGGYNEQFF. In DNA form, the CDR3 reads TGTGCCAGCAGCTTAGCGAAGCGGGGGGGCTACAATGAGCAGTTCTTC.

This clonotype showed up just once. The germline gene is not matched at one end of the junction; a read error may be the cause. CDR3 sequence: CASRLARLTLEKKETQYF. In nucleotides, the CDR3 is TGTGCTAGCAGGTTAGCGAGGCTAACCCTGGAAAAAAAAGAGACCCAGTACTTC. The V and J genes are TRBV11-2 and TRBJ2-5; tentatively, D is TRBD2 (5 bases). CDR1 and CDR2 (germline): SGHAT, FQNNGV. This CDR3 contains 18 residues.

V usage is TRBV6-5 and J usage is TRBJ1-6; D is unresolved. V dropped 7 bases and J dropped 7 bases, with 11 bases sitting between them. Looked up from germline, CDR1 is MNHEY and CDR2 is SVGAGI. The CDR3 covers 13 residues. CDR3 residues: CASNHKPNSPLHF. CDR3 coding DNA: TGTGCCAGCAACCATAAGCCGAATTCACCCCTCCACTTT.

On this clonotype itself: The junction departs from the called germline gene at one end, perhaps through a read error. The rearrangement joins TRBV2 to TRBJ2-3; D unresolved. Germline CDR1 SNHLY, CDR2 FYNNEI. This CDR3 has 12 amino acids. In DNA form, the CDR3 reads TGTGCCAGCAGTTCAGGCACAGATACGCGGTATTTT. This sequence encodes CASSSGTDTRYF.